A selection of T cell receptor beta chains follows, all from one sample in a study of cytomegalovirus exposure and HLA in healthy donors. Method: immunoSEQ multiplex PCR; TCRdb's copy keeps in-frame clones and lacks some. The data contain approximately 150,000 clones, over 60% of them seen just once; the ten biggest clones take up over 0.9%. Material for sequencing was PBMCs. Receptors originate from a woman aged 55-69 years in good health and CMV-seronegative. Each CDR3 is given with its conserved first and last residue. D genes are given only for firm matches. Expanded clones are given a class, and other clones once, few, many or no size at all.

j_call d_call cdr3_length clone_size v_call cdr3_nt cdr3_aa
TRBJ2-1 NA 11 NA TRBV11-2 TGTGCCAGCAGCTCGCGGTTAGAGCAGTTCTTC CASSSRLEQFF
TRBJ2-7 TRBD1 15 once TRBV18 TGTGCCAGCTCACGAGGAGGACAGGGGGCCTACGAGCAGTACTTC CASSRGGQGAYEQYF
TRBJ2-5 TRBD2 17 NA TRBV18 TGTGCCAGCTCACGTCTAGCGGGAGGGAGTGTCGGAGAGACCCAGTACTTC CASSRLAGGSVGETQYF
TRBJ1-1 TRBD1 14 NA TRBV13 TGTGCCAGCAGCTTAGAAGCTGGGACAGGTGAAGCTTTCTTT CASSLEAGTGEAFF
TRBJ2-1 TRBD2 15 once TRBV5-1 TGCGCCAGCAGCTCTTACGGGGGGTCCCACAATGAGCAGTTCTTC CASSSYGGSHNEQFF
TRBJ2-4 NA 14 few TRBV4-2 TGTGCCAGCAGCCAAAATTTAAACAAAAACATTCAGTACTTC CASSQNLNKNIQYF
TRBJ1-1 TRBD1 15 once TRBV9 TGTGCCAGCAGCGTAGCAGGTGGACAGGCCACTGAAGCTTTCTTT CASSVAGGQATEAFF
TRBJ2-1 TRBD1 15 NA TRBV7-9 TGTGCCAGCAGGCTTAGACAGGGGATCGGCAATGAGCAGTTCTTC CASRLRQGIGNEQFF
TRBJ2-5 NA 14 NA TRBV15 TGTGCCACCAGATCGGGACACTACCAAGAGACCCAGTACTTC CATRSGHYQETQYF
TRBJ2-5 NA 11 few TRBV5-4 TGTGCCAGCAGCTTGAGAGGGACCCAGTACTTC CASSLRGTQYF
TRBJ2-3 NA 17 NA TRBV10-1 TGCGCCAGCAGTGAAGGACAGGGAGGGGGTAGCACAGATACGCAGTATTTT CASSEGQGGGSTDTQYF
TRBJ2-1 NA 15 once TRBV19 TGTGCCAGCCAACCAACATGGACGGGGAAAAATGAGCAGTTCTTC CASQPTWTGKNEQFF
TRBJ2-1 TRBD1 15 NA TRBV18 TGTGCCAGCTCAGGTCAGGGGGCCTCCTACAATGAGCAGTTCTTC CASSGQGASYNEQFF
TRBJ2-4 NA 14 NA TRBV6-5 TGTGCCAGCAGTTACGGGGGCGCCAAAAACATTCAGTACTTC CASSYGGAKNIQYF
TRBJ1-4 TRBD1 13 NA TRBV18 TGTGCCAGCTCTCCCGGGACAGTTGAAAAACTGTTTTTT CASSPGTVEKLFF
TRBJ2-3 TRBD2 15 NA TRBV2 TGTGCCAGCGGGAGGGCAGCAACCACCACAGATACGCAGTATTTT CASGRAATTTDTQYF
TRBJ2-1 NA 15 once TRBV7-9 TGTGCCAGCAGCTTAGTCGAGAGCTCCTACAATGAGCAGTTCTTC CASSLVESSYNEQFF
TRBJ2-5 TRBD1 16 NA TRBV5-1 TGCGCCAGCAGCCACAATTACAGGGGCCAGGGAGAGACCCAGTACTTC CASSHNYRGQGETQYF
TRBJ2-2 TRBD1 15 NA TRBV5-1 TGCGCCAGCAGTCCAGACAGGGGCCTAACCGGGGAGCTGTTTTTT CASSPDRGLTGELFF
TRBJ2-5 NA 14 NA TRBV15 TGTGCCACCACCGGAGGGGGGGCACAAGAGACCCAGTACTTC CATTGGGAQETQYF
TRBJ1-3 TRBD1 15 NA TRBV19 TGTGCCAGTAGTACGGGACAGAGCGCTGGAAACACCATATATTTT CASSTGQSAGNTIYF
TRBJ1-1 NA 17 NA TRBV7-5 TGTGCCAGAAGCCCCAAGATTCGAGGACAGGGGGACACTGAAGCTTTCTTT CARSPKIRGQGDTEAFF
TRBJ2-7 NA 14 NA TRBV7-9 TGTTCCAGCAGCCCCCCAGTAGGGGGCTACGAGCAGTACTTC CSSSPPVGGYEQYF